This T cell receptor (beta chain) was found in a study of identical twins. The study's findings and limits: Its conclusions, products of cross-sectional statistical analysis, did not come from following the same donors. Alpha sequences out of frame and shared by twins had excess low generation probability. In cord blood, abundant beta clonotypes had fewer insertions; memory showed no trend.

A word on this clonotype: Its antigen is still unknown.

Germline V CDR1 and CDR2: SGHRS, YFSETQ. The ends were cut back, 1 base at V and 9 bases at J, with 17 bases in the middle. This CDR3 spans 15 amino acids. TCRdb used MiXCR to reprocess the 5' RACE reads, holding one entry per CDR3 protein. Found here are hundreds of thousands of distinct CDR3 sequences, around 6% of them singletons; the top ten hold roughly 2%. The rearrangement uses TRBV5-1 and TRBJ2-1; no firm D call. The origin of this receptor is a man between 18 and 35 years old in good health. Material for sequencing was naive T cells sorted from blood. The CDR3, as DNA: TGCGCCAGCAGCTTGTCGGGTATTGTTTTTACTGAGCAGTTCTTC. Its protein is CASSLSGIVFTEQFF.